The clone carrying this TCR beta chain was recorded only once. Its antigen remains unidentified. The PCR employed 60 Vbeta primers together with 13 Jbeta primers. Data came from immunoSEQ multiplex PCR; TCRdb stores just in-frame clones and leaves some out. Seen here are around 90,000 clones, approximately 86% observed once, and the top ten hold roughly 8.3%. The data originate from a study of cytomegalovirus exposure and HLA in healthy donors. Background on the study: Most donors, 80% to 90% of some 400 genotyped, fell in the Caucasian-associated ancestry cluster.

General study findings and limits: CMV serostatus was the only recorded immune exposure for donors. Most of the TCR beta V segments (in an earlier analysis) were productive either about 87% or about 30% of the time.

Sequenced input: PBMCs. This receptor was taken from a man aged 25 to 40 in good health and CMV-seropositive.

As DNA, the CDR3 is TGTGCCAGCAGCTTAGTACTACTAGGACAGTCGGTGACCGGGGAGCTGTTTTTT. Translation gives CASSLVLLGQSVTGELFF. The chain employs TRBV11-3 and TRBJ2-2; TRBD1 is a possible D gene (6 bases). Trimming left V 1 base short and J 5 bases short, with 20 bases between. The CDR3 loop spans 18 amino acids. In germline, CDR1 is SGHNT, CDR2 YENEEA.